This passage covers 20 T cell receptor beta chains from one sample sequenced in a study of T cell responses to AZD1222 COVID-19 vaccine. Using immunoSEQ multiplex PCR, the repertoire was profiled, and TCRdb retains in-frame clones only, with some absent. This table has around 150,000 clones, 90% to 95% appearing once. The source material was peripheral blood, sampled 28 days after the second AZD1222 dose. All receptors derive from an adult who received the AZD1222 COVID-19 vaccine.

The J gene is TRBJ1-5, the V gene TRBV7-3, with no clear D. V shed 5 bases and J shed 7 bases, with 18 bases lying between them. CDR3 length: 15 residues. CDR1 is SGHTA and CDR2 is FQGTGA in the germline V gene. As DNA, the CDR3 is TGTGCCAGCAGCCCGAGGACCCCTAAGGGACAGCCCCAGCATTTT. Translation: CASSPRTPKGQPQHF.

The chain has TRBV11-2 and TRBJ2-7; weak D call: TRBD2 (6 bases). This CDR3 comprises 14 residues. Per the germline V gene, CDR1 is SGHAT and CDR2 is FQNNGV. V was pared by 0 bases and J by 6 bases, with 12 bases between. CDR3 nucleotides: TGTGCCAGCAGCTTAGATCAGCCTAGCGCCGAGCAGTACTTC. Translated: CASSLDQPSAEQYF. Full variable domain (rest looked up from reference TRBV11-2 and TRBJ2-7): EAGVAQSPRYKIIEKRQSVAFWCNPISGHATLYWYQQILGQGPKLLIQFQNNGVVDDSQLPKDRFSAERLKGVDSTLKIQPAKLEDSAVYLCASSLDQPSAEQYFGPGTRLTVT.

J is TRBJ2-7 and V is TRBV23-1, with 10 bases lining up with TRBD1. TRBV23-1 qualifies as an ORF whose function is uncertain. The CDR3 loop spans 16 amino acids. V gave up 2 bases and J gave up 4 bases; unmatched junction bases: 8. The CDR3 loop is CASSQGSGTGVYEQYF. The CDR3, as DNA: TGCGCCAGCAGTCAAGGGTCTGGGACAGGGGTATACGAGCAGTACTTC.

The genes are TRBV3-1 (or the pseudogene TRBV3-2) and TRBJ2-7; perhaps TRBD1 as D (5 bases). Germline lookup yields CDR1 LGHDT and CDR2 YNNKEL (reference sequence). The CDR3 contains 15 residues. V was trimmed by 4 bases and J by 4 bases, leaving 17 bases between them. CDR3 amino acids: CASSPGHAGAYEQYF. The CDR3 DNA sequence: TGTGCCAGCAGCCCAGGTCACGCTGGGGCGTACGAGCAGTACTTC.

The rearrangement uses TRBV7-9 and TRBJ2-7; no reliable D call. Trimming stripped 1 base from V and 7 bases from J, with 26 bases between. In germline, CDR1 is SEHNR, CDR2 FQNEAQ (reference sequence). CDR3 length equals 18 residues. The CDR3 DNA is TGTGCCAGCAGCTTAGTAGCCTACCGACCATCCCAATTACTGGAGCAGTACTTC. This sequence encodes CASSLVAYRPSQLLEQYF.

V and J are TRBV2 and TRBJ1-2; 8 nucleotides align to TRBD1. The CDR3 sequence is 14 residues long. Germline CDR1 reads SNHLY; CDR2 reads FYNNEI. The junction had 10 bases not matched to a gene; V was cut back by 7 bases and J by 6 bases. DNA of the CDR3: TGTGCCAGCAACCCCTCTGACAGGGGCCATGGCTACACCTTC. This sequence encodes CASNPSDRGHGYTF.

For the CDR3, the DNA is TGCAGTGCTAGTCGTGGAAACACCATATATTTT. Its protein product is CSASRGNTIYF. The chain combines TRBV20-1 with TRBJ1-3; D not certain. Between the trimmed V and J ends, which lost 3 bases and 3 bases, there was a span of 3 bases. This CDR3 has 11 residues. Per the germline V gene, CDR1 is DFQATT and CDR2 is SNEGSKA (reference sequence).

This clone was detected only once. This chain connects TRBV28 to TRBJ1-1; tentatively, D is TRBD1 (6 bases). CDR3 length: 16 residues. Trimming took off 4 bases at V and 1 base at J, with 16 bases between the two ends. Per the germline V gene, CDR1 is MDHEN and CDR2 is SYDVKM. CDR3 protein: CASSYRDTHWNTEAFF. The CDR3 region has the DNA TGTGCCAGCAGTTACCGGGACACACACTGGAACACTGAAGCTTTCTTT.

The V gene is TRBV6-5, the J gene TRBJ1-2; D gene ambiguous. This CDR3 spans 13 amino acids. The germline V and J ends were trimmed by 5 bases and 5 bases, with 12 bases remaining between them. The germline V gene has CDR1 MNHEY and CDR2 SVGAGI. CDR3 loop: CASSLSPRYGYTF. The CDR3 DNA reads TGTGCCAGCAGTCTATCCCCGCGGTATGGCTACACCTTC.

V and J are TRBV7-6 and TRBJ2-3; no clear D. V dropped 1 base and J dropped 3 bases, with 17 bases sitting between them. There are 17 residues in the CDR3. Germline V lookup: CDR1 SGHVS, CDR2 FNYEAQ. The CDR3 DNA reads TGTGCCAGCAGCTTAGAGATCGACTTTACCGGGACAGATACGCAGTATTTT. It is translated as CASSLEIDFTGTDTQYF.

This chain joins TRBV6-5 and TRBJ1-2, with 9 bases matching TRBD1. Germline values: CDR1 MNHEY, CDR2 SVGAGI. Trimming took 5 bases from V and 8 from J; bases not matched to a gene: 9. The CDR3 covers 14 residues. CDR3 sequence (DNA): TGTGCCAGCAGTCTCGGGGACAGGGTCGACGGCTACACCTTC. Translated, it gives CASSLGDRVDGYTF.

The chain couples TRBV15 to TRBJ1-1; TRBD1 matches at 7 bases. The germline gives CDR1 LNHNV, CDR2 YYDKDF (reference sequence). V gave up 3 bases and J gave up 1 base; unmatched junction bases: 5. CDR3 length: 15 residues. The CDR3: CATSRGGQKNTEAFF. The DNA of the CDR3 is TGTGCCACCAGCAGGGGGGGACAGAAGAACACTGAAGCTTTCTTT.

The gene calls are TRBV12-3 or TRBV12-4 and TRBJ1-5, with D possibly being TRBD1 (5 bases). The CDR3 contains 12 residues. V lost 6 bases to trimming and J lost 6 bases, with 9 bases between them. The CDR3 loop reads CASRSGAQPQHF. The CDR3 DNA reads as TGTGCCAGCAGATCTGGGGCTCAGCCCCAGCATTTT.

This clone was seen a single time. In DNA, the CDR3 is TGTGCCTGGAGTGAGGGGACAGAATACTTGGGGGCCCCGGGCGGCTACACCTTC. This codes for CAWSEGTEYLGAPGGYTF. V gene TRBV30 combines with J gene TRBJ1-2, with 7 nucleotides matching TRBD1. Germline CDR1 is GTSNPN and CDR2 is SVGIG (reference sequence). Germline trimming cut 1 base from V and 8 bases from J; bases unmatched to any gene: 22. The CDR3 is made up of 18 amino acids.

Worth noting for this clone: The junction departs from germline at one end; a sequencing error may be responsible. V is TRBV6-6 and J is TRBJ1-4; tentative D call: TRBD1 (6 bases). This CDR3 is built from 12 residues. Germline assignment: CDR1 MNHNY and CDR2 SVGAGI (reference sequence). The CDR3 DNA sequence: TGTGCCAGCAGTCACAGGGATGAGAAACTGTTTTTT. As protein: CASSHRDEKLFF.

The chain carries TRBV7-8 and TRBJ1-2; 7 positions match TRBD1. The CDR3 runs to 15 residues. V gave up 5 bases and J gave up 2 bases; unmatched junction bases: 8. CDR1 SGHVS and CDR2 FQNEAQ come from the germline V gene. The CDR3 reads CASSPGRGINYGYTF. The DNA for the CDR3 is TGTGCCAGCAGCCCCGGCAGGGGGATCAACTATGGCTACACCTTC.

This clone was seen just once. DNA for the CDR3: TGCAGTGCTCCAATCGGCTACACCTTC. Amino acid sequence: CSAPIGYTF. The V call is TRBV20-1, the J call TRBJ1-2; no clear D gene. Germline CDR1 reads DFQATT; CDR2 reads SNEGSKA (reference sequence). This CDR3 has 9 amino acids. Trimming stripped 5 bases from V and 8 bases from J, with 6 bases between.

J is TRBJ1-1 and V is TRBV7-9; the D is unclear. This CDR3 comprises 14 residues. V shed 0 bases and J shed 4 bases, with 9 bases lying between them. The germline V gene has CDR1 SEHNR and CDR2 FQNEAQ (reference sequence). The chain's CDR3 is CASSLAGAGTEAFF. CDR3 nucleotides: TGTGCCAGCAGCTTAGCAGGCGCGGGCACTGAAGCTTTCTTT.

CDR3 in amino acids: CASSISGTGGGNYGYTF. CDR3 sequence (DNA): TGTGCCAGTAGTATCTCTGGGACAGGGGGTGGTAACTATGGCTACACCTTC. This chain joins TRBV19 and TRBJ1-2; the match to TRBD1 covers 11 bases. J gave up 1 base and V 3 bases, and 7 bases lay outside the gene matches. This CDR3 spans 17 amino acids. Germline V gene data show CDR1 as LNHDA and CDR2 as SQIVND (reference sequence).

The rearrangement uses TRBV6-5 and TRBJ2-7, with D perhaps being TRBD1 or TRBD2 (6 bases each). CDR1 is MNHEY and CDR2 is SVGAGI in the germline V gene. CDR3 length: 15 amino acids. Trimming pared 10 bases from V and 2 bases from J, leaving 21 bases between. DNA of the CDR3: TGTGCCACGGGGGCAGGGGAGGTTCCCACCTACGAGCAGTACTTC. Its protein is CATGAGEVPTYEQYF.